This entry lists 30 T cell receptor beta chains sequenced from one sample in a study of T cell responses to AZD1222 COVID-19 vaccine. Here immunoSEQ multiplex PCR was the method, and the copy in TCRdb shows in-frame clones only, minus some. The table has some 120,000 clones, more than 75% seen once. Sequenced material: peripheral blood, taken on day 0 of AZD1222 vaccination. These receptors were collected from an adult in good health.

This clone has a single count. The chain uses TRBV10-1 and TRBJ1-1; possible D gene TRBD1, 5 bases. The CDR3 runs to 14 residues. CDR1 and CDR2 from the germline V gene are WNHNN and SYGVQD (reference sequence). The ends were cut back, 7 bases at V and 0 bases at J, with 12 bases in the middle. The CDR3 here is CASKRRGMNTEAFF. The CDR3 nucleotides are TGCGCCAGCAAGAGGCGGGGGATGAACACTGAAGCTTTCTTT.

V usage is TRBV13 and J usage is TRBJ2-5; D is undetermined. V lost 0 bases and J 4 bases, leaving 6 bases between the germline ends. The CDR3 contains 13 residues. In germline, CDR1 is PRHDT, CDR2 FYEKMQ (reference sequence). CDR3 protein: CASSLGLTETQYF. CDR3 in DNA: TGTGCCAGCAGCTTAGGTCTAACAGAGACCCAGTACTTC. The full variable domain, rest sourced from reference TRBV13 and TRBJ2-5, is AAGVIQSPRHLIKEKRETATLKCYPIPRHDTVYWYQQGPGQDPQFLISFYEKMQSDKGSIPDRFSAQQFSDYHSELNMSSLELGDSALYFCASSLGLTETQYFGPGTRLLVL.

The chain combines TRBV5-6 with TRBJ1-4; D is ambiguous. The V end lost 0 bases, the J end lost 11 bases, and 11 bases lay between the germline ends. Germline lookup yields CDR1 SGHDT and CDR2 YYEEEE. CDR3 size: 13 residues. The CDR3 reads CASSLAAQSKLFF. Written as DNA, the CDR3 is TGTGCCAGCAGCTTGGCCGCGCAGAGCAAACTGTTTTTT.

The chain has TRBV5-6 and TRBJ1-1; D gene unclear. Germline loops: CDR1 SGHDT, CDR2 YYEEEE. The CDR3 totals 14 residues. The V end lost 0 bases, the J end lost 4 bases, and 10 bases lay between the germline ends. The CDR3 DNA follows: TGTGCCAGCAGCTTGGCCGATCGTCGCACTGAAGCTTTCTTT. It translates to CASSLADRRTEAFF.

CDR3 DNA sequence: TGTGCCAGCAGCCCCCTCGGGAGGCTAGCGGGAGTAAGGCCCGGGGAGCTGTTTTTT. Amino acids: CASSPLGRLAGVRPGELFF. V and J are TRBV11-2 and TRBJ2-2, with 10 bases lining up with TRBD2. Germline V CDR1 and CDR2: SGHAT, FQNNGV. J gave up 6 bases and V 5 bases, and 18 bases lay outside the gene matches. The CDR3 has 19 amino acids.

The gene calls are TRBV5-5 and TRBJ1-2, with unresolved D. With 0 bases removed from V and 3 bases from J, the gap between germline ends came to 6 bases. The CDR3 runs 13 residues. Germline V gene lookup returns CDR1 SGHKS and CDR2 YYEKEE (reference sequence). CDR3 coding DNA: TGTGCCAGCAGCTTGGCTGGGGACTATGGCTACACCTTC. Its translation: CASSLAGDYGYTF.

The V and J genes are TRBV5-4 and TRBJ1-1; D remains ambiguous. Deletions cut 4 bases from V and 0 bases from J, with 10 bases between. The germline V gene has CDR1 SGHNT and CDR2 YYREEE (reference sequence). This CDR3 contains 14 residues. CDR3 bases: TGTGCCAGCAGCAGTGCCGGGATGAACACTGAAGCTTTCTTT. This sequence encodes CASSSAGMNTEAFF.

CDR3 DNA: TGTGCCAGCAGCATATATGAGCAGTTCTTC. Encoded protein: CASSIYEQFF. This chain uses TRBV21-1 with TRBJ2-1; TRBD2 is taken as the D call from the table, unchecked against the DNA. TRBV21-1 is a known pseudogene. This CDR3 is 10 amino acids long.

The chain recombines TRBV9 with TRBJ1-5, with D uncertain. The germline V gene has CDR1 SGDLS and CDR2 YYNGEE. The CDR3 extends over 13 amino acids. Trimming cost V 3 bases and J 0 bases, with 4 bases left between them. CDR3 protein: CASSDGSNQPQHF. The DNA of the CDR3 is TGTGCCAGCAGCGACGGTAGCAATCAGCCCCAGCATTTT. Combining the CDR3 with reference TRBV9 and TRBJ1-5 gives the whole variable domain DSGVTQTPKHLITATGQRVTLRCSPRSGDLSVYWYQQSLDQGLQFLIQYYNGEERAKGNILERFSAQQFPDLHSELNLSSLELGDSALYFCASSDGSNQPQHFGDGTRLSIL.

The chain recombines TRBV4-3 with TRBJ1-2; the D gene is possibly TRBD1 (5 bases). The CDR3 has 15 amino acids. Germline V gene data show CDR1 as LGHNA and CDR2 as YSLEER. The V and J ends lost 0 bases and 3 bases respectively, with 11 bases between them. The CDR3 sequence is CASSQEWGGHYGYTF. The CDR3 DNA is TGCGCCAGCAGCCAAGAGTGGGGCGGACACTATGGCTACACCTTC.

The V and J genes are TRBV16 and TRBJ2-2; D gene ambiguous. Germline V gene sequence: CDR1 KGHSY, CDR2 FQNENV. V shed 4 bases and J shed 1 base, with 7 bases lying between them. The CDR3 loop spans 14 amino acids. The CDR3 here is CASSPIQNTGELFF. The CDR3 DNA reads as TGTGCCAGCAGCCCGATACAGAACACCGGGGAGCTGTTTTTT.

This clone came up once. The chain joins TRBV19 to TRBJ1-1; D perhaps matches TRBD1 (6 bases). The CDR3 loop spans 13 amino acids. Trimming cost V 7 bases and J 4 bases, with 13 bases left between them. Germline V gene lookup returns CDR1 LNHDA and CDR2 SQIVND (reference sequence). Here the CDR3 DNA reads TGTGCCAGTACCCATGGGGGGGCCACTGAAGCTTTCTTT. Translation: CASTHGGATEAFF. Together with reference TRBV19 and TRBJ1-1, the CDR3 gives the full variable domain: DGGITQSPKYLFRKEGQNVTLSCEQNLNHDAMYWYRQDPGQGLRLIYYSQIVNDFQKGDIAEGYSVSREKKESFPLTVTSAQKNPTAFYLCASTHGGATEAFFGQGTRLTVV.

The chain joins TRBV11-3 to TRBJ2-2; 12 nucleotides agree with TRBD2. The CDR3 spans 16 residues. CDR1 SGHNT and CDR2 YENEEA come from the germline V gene. V trimming: 4 bases; J trimming: 4 bases; junction bases outside the gene matches: 4. CDR3 in amino acids: CASSSGTSGFTGELFF. The DNA for the CDR3 is TGTGCCAGCAGCTCGGGGACTAGCGGGTTCACCGGGGAGCTGTTTTTT. Using reference TRBV11-3 and TRBJ2-2 for the parts outside the CDR3, the full variable domain is EAGVVQSPRYKIIEKKQPVAFWCNPISGHNTLYWYLQNLGQGPELLIRYENEEAVDDSQLPKDRFSAERLKGVDSTLKIQPAELGDSAVYLCASSSGTSGFTGELFFGEGSRLTVL.

This chain links TRBV13 with TRBJ2-7; 7 positions agree with TRBD1. The CDR3 has 15 amino acids. Germline V gene lookup returns CDR1 PRHDT and CDR2 FYEKMQ (reference sequence). V shed 4 bases, J shed 0 bases, and the junction held 6 bases outside the gene matches. CDR3 nucleotides: TGTGCCAGCAGCTCGACAGGGCCGGGCTCCTACGAGCAGTACTTC. Amino acids: CASSSTGPGSYEQYF.

The chain uses TRBV5-4 and TRBJ1-2; 7 bases map to TRBD1. V trimming: 4 bases; J trimming: 8 bases; junction bases outside the gene matches: 11. The CDR3 is 14 residues long. Germline CDR1 is SGHNT and CDR2 is YYREEE (reference sequence). DNA of the CDR3: TGTGCCAGCAGCACCAAGACAGGGCCAGGGGGCTACACCTTC. As protein: CASSTKTGPGGYTF. Using reference TRBV5-4 and TRBJ1-2 for the parts outside the CDR3, the full variable domain is ETGVTQSPTHLIKTRGQQVTLRCSSQSGHNTVSWYQQALGQGPQFIFQYYREEENGRGNFPPRFSGLQFPNYSSELNVNALELDDSALYLCASSTKTGPGGYTFGSGTRLTVV.

The chain couples TRBV5-1 to TRBJ2-2, with a possible D match to TRBD1 (5 bases). The end of the DNA fits TRBJ1-3 better, so the J call may be wrong. CDR1 is SGHRS and CDR2 is YFSETQ in the germline V gene. The CDR3 is 15 residues long. The CDR3, as DNA: TGCGCCAGCAGCATCGGGACTGGCTCTGGAAACACCATATATTTT. Its translation: CASSIGTGSGNTIYF.

This clone was detected only once. The J gene is TRBJ1-2, the V gene TRBV3-1 (or the pseudogene TRBV3-2); D not resolved. V lost 7 bases and J lost 0, with 12 bases in between. The CDR3 has 14 amino acids. Per the germline V gene, CDR1 is LGHDT and CDR2 is YNNKEL (reference sequence). CDR3 DNA: TGTGCCAGCACCCCGGGCCAAGCTAACTATGGCTACACCTTC. Its translation is CASTPGQANYGYTF.

V usage is TRBV6-1 and J usage is TRBJ1-1; D unresolved. The germline V gene has CDR1 MNHNS and CDR2 SASEGT. V was pared by 5 bases and J by 9 bases, with 10 bases between. The CDR3 totals 11 residues. CDR3 DNA sequence: TGTGCCAGCAGTCCCCAGATAAAAGCTTTCTTT. This codes for CASSPQIKAFF.

This chain joins TRBV6-1 and TRBJ2-2; D gene ambiguous. Germline CDR1 MNHNS, CDR2 SASEGT. The V gene lost 1 base and the J gene lost 6 bases, with 6 bases spanning the gap. The CDR3 is made up of 13 amino acids. The CDR3 spells CASSEGPPGELFF. DNA of the CDR3: TGTGCCAGCAGTGAAGGTCCCCCCGGGGAGCTGTTTTTT.

The chain employs TRBV21-1 and TRBJ2-5; TRBD2 reflects the table's D call only, with no check against the DNA. TRBV21-1 is a known pseudogene. CDR3 length: 15 residues. The CDR3 DNA reads as TGTGCCAGCTCGTGCTGGGGAGGGGTTCGCGAGACCCAGTACTTC. It codes for CASSCWGGVRETQYF.

The rearrangement uses TRBV3-1 (or the pseudogene TRBV3-2) and TRBJ2-7; unclear D gene. CDR3 length: 14 residues. Trimming cost V 1 base and J 4 bases, with 11 bases left between them. Germline values: CDR1 LGHDT, CDR2 YNNKEL (reference sequence). DNA of the CDR3: TGTGCCAGCAGCCAAGTTGATACAGTTTACGAGCAGTACTTC. Translation: CASSQVDTVYEQYF.

This chain joins TRBV21-1 and TRBJ2-7. TRBV21-1 is noted as a pseudogene. The CDR3 loop spans 14 amino acids. CDR3 nucleotides: TGTGCCAGCAGCAAAGTACCCAGCAGTTACGAGCAGTACTTC. Translation gives CASSKVPSSYEQYF.

This rearrangement joins TRBV11-2 to TRBJ2-7, with D possibly called TRBD1 or TRBD2 (5 bases each). The CDR3 is 15 residues long. V was cut by 5 bases and J by 5 bases, with 19 bases left in between. The germline V gene has CDR1 SGHAT and CDR2 FQNNGV. The CDR3 is CASSPMKGLGDEQYF. Here the CDR3 DNA reads TGTGCCAGCAGCCCGATGAAGGGGTTGGGAGACGAGCAGTACTTC.

The chain joins TRBV7-2 to TRBJ2-7; a weak D match, TRBD1 (6 bases). V gave up 5 bases and J gave up 0 bases, with 11 bases separating them. The CDR3 extends over 14 amino acids. Germline loops: CDR1 SGHTA, CDR2 FQGNSA. CDR3 nucleotides: TGTGCCAGCAGCCTTGACAGGAACTCCTACGAGCAGTACTTC. Its protein product is CASSLDRNSYEQYF.

The chain carries TRBV19 and TRBJ1-5, with no clear D. The CDR3 covers 15 residues. Germline V gene data show CDR1 as LNHDA and CDR2 as SQIVND (reference sequence). V was shortened by 8 bases and J by 2 bases, with 16 bases between the two germline ends. The CDR3 coding sequence is TGTGCCAGTCGCAAAATAGATCTCGGCAATCAGCCCCAGCATTTT. Protein: CASRKIDLGNQPQHF.

The V and J genes are TRBV12-3 or TRBV12-4 and TRBJ1-1; D is ambiguous. The CDR3 is 13 residues long. Trimming left V 6 bases short and J 5 bases short, with 13 bases between. CDR3 residues: CASSLGGRTEAFF. The CDR3 region has the DNA TGTGCCAGCAGCCTCGGAGGGCGAACTGAAGCTTTCTTT.

This chain connects TRBV2 to TRBJ2-1; D not resolved. CDR3 size: 13 residues. The germline gives CDR1 SNHLY, CDR2 FYNNEI. The germline V and J ends were trimmed by 7 bases and 9 bases, with 16 bases remaining between them. The DNA for the CDR3 is TGTGCCAGCACGGCCCCCTCTATAGGTGAGCAGTTCTTC. This codes for CASTAPSIGEQFF.

This clone was recorded only once. The gene calls are TRBV7-8 and TRBJ1-5; perhaps TRBD1 as D (5 bases). In germline, CDR1 is SGHVS, CDR2 FQNEAQ. With 3 bases removed from V and 1 base from J, the gap between germline ends came to 7 bases. CDR3 length: 14 amino acids. The DNA for the CDR3 is TGTGCCAGCAGCTTGGGGACGAGCAATCAGCCCCAGCATTTT. Translated: CASSLGTSNQPQHF.

This clone has only a few counts. The chain recombines TRBV12-3 or TRBV12-4 with TRBJ1-5; D is unclear. The CDR3 totals 12 residues. V lost 3 bases to trimming and J lost 0 bases, with 0 bases between them. CDR3 nucleotide sequence: TGTGCCAGCAGTTTTAGCAATCAGCCCCAGCATTTT. It translates to CASSFSNQPQHF.

The J gene is TRBJ1-2, the V gene TRBV28, with 8 bases fitting TRBD1. This CDR3 is 14 amino acids long. Per germline, CDR1 MDHEN and CDR2 SYDVKM. V shed 5 bases, J shed 2 bases, and the junction held 4 bases outside the gene matches. The CDR3: CASSRTGKNYGYTF. Written as DNA, the CDR3 is TGTGCCAGCAGTCGGACAGGGAAAAACTATGGCTACACCTTC.